This entry lists 19 T cell receptor beta chains sequenced from one sample in a study of vaccination effects on CD4 cells after COVID-19. CD4+ T cell isolation took place after approximately 11 days of culture. SARS-CoV-2 infected the person between March and December 2020, as confirmed by PCR. The participants, recipients of two vaccine doses, got either BNT162b2 or mRNA-1273. Only in-frame clones appear in the TCRdb table, and some are missing; sequencing was by immunoSEQ multiplex PCR. The sample has around 44,000 clones; over 65% are singletons. No antigen has been identified for these receptors. The source material was CD4+ T cells from PBMCs cultured without peptide, sampled after COVID-19 vaccination. The receptors stem from a human donor who had a prior SARS-CoV-2 infection.

The rearrangement links TRBV6-1 to TRBJ2-2; D gene ambiguous. The CDR3 sequence is 13 residues long. V lost 1 base to trimming and J lost 7 bases, with 7 bases between them. Per germline, CDR1 MNHNS and CDR2 SASEGT. The CDR3 sequence: CASSEDSYGELFF. The CDR3 DNA reads TGTGCCAGCAGTGAAGACAGCTACGGGGAGCTGTTTTTT.

This chain uses TRBV5-4 with TRBJ1-1; no definite D call. V lost 0 bases, J lost 0 bases, and 9 bases lay in between. Germline V gene lookup returns CDR1 SGHNT and CDR2 YYREEE (reference sequence). There are 15 residues in the CDR3. CDR3 sequence: CASSLGPVMNTEAFF. The CDR3 region has the DNA TGTGCCAGCAGCTTGGGCCCGGTTATGAACACTGAAGCTTTCTTT.

This clone was observed a handful of times. J is TRBJ1-4 and V is TRBV6-6; D perhaps matches TRBD1 (6 bases). The CDR3 covers 14 residues. V shed 6 bases and J shed 3 bases, with 11 bases lying between them. The germline CDR1 and CDR2 sequences are MNHNY and SVGAGI (reference sequence). The CDR3 DNA reads as TGTGCCAGCAGGCTAGGGGGGTCTAATGAAAAACTGTTTTTT. It is translated as CASRLGGSNEKLFF.

The chain joins TRBV7-8 to TRBJ1-3; D is undetermined. Trimming stripped 3 bases from V and 4 bases from J, with 13 bases between. The CDR3 totals 15 residues. The V gene's germline CDR1 is SGHVS and CDR2 FQNEAQ. Written as DNA, the CDR3 is TGTGCCAGCAGCTTGGATGGGGTGTGGGGAAACACCATATATTTT. This encodes CASSLDGVWGNTIYF.

This clone was seen only a few times. This chain uses TRBV5-4 with TRBJ2-3, with D maybe TRBD1 (6 bases). Trimming pared 1 base from V and 4 bases from J, leaving 13 bases between. The germline CDR1 and CDR2 sequences are SGHNT and YYREEE (reference sequence). CDR3 length: 15 amino acids. This CDR3 is CASSLRYRVADTQYF. In nucleotides, the CDR3 is TGTGCCAGCAGCTTGAGGTACAGGGTAGCAGATACGCAGTATTTT.

V and J are TRBV6-5 and TRBJ2-4; 9 bases are shared with TRBD1. CDR3 size: 14 residues. Per the germline V gene, CDR1 is MNHEY and CDR2 is SVGAGI. V lost 8 bases to trimming and J lost 8 bases; unmatched junction nucleotides: 10. Here the CDR3 DNA reads TGTGCCAGCCGGCAACAGGGGGCTAGAGACATTCAGTACTTC. Translation gives CASRQQGARDIQYF.

This chain links TRBV28 with TRBJ1-3; D perhaps matches TRBD1 (5 bases). V lost 6 bases, J lost 4 bases, and 13 bases lay in between. The CDR3 is made up of 14 amino acids. The V gene's germline CDR1 is MDHEN and CDR2 SYDVKM. CDR3 amino acids: CASRFSGAGNTIYF. CDR3 nucleotide sequence: TGTGCCAGCAGGTTCTCTGGGGCCGGAAACACCATATATTTT.

In nucleotides, the CDR3 is TGTGCCACCAGTGTCGCCGGGACAGGGGGCTACAATGAGCAGTTCTTC. As protein: CATSVAGTGGYNEQFF. The J gene is TRBJ2-1, the V gene TRBV24-1; TRBD1 aligns across 11 bases. After removal of 5 bases from V and 3 bases from J, the junction contained 5 bases not matched to a gene. Germline V CDR1 and CDR2: KGHDR, SFDVKD. This CDR3 spans 16 amino acids.

The rearrangement links TRBV5-1 to TRBJ1-1, with 11 bases aligning to TRBD1. This CDR3 spans 15 amino acids. V was clipped by 4 bases and J by 1 base; unmatched bases: 3. Germline V gives CDR1 SGHRS, CDR2 YFSETQ. The CDR3 here is CASSTGTGGNTEAFF. The CDR3 DNA sequence: TGCGCCAGCAGCACGGGGACAGGGGGGAACACTGAAGCTTTCTTT.

About this clone itself: At one end the junction does not follow the germline gene, possibly because of a read error. This rearrangement joins TRBV20-1 to TRBJ2-5; a weak D match, TRBD1 (5 bases). CDR1 is DFQATT, CDR2 SNEGSKA, per germline (reference sequence). There are 14 residues in the CDR3. The CDR3: CSASTREGATRHHF. The CDR3, as DNA: TGCAGTGCTAGTACGCGAGAAGGGGCCACCCGACACCACTTC.

The chain joins TRBV4-3 to TRBJ2-7; 11 bases are shared with TRBD2. This CDR3 is built from 16 residues. CDR1 is LGHNA, CDR2 YSLEER, per germline. J was trimmed by 4 bases and V by 4 bases; bases with no gene match: 9. The CDR3 loop reads CASSPKLAGESYEQYF. In nucleotides, the CDR3 is TGCGCCAGCAGCCCAAAACTAGCGGGAGAATCTTACGAGCAGTACTTC.

This rearrangement joins TRBV11-2 to TRBJ2-7; tentative D call: TRBD1 (5 bases). Trimming shortened V by 9 bases and J by 4 bases, and 22 bases separated the two germline ends. CDR3 length: 15 residues. Germline CDR1 and CDR2: SGHAT and FQNNGV. The CDR3 DNA reads TGTGCCAGTGGGCGTTCATTAGACAGCTATTACGAGCAGTACTTC. Its protein product is CASGRSLDSYYEQYF.

The rearrangement uses TRBV5-8 and TRBJ2-5; D is unresolved. The CDR3 runs 17 residues. Germline assignment: CDR1 SGHTS and CDR2 YDEGEE. Trimming took 0 bases from V and 1 from J, leaving 16 bases between them. CDR3 nucleotides: TGTGCCAGCAGCTTGGTTTTCATGTCAGGACCCCAAGAGACCCAGTACTTC. Encoded protein: CASSLVFMSGPQETQYF.

This chain links TRBV4-3 with TRBJ2-2, with D uncertain. CDR3 size: 16 residues. V dropped 1 base and J dropped 2 bases, with 11 bases sitting between them. Germline V gene lookup returns CDR1 LGHNA and CDR2 YSLEER. The CDR3 protein is CASSQVLGSNTGELFF. DNA for the CDR3: TGCGCCAGCAGCCAAGTGTTAGGCAGCAACACCGGGGAGCTGTTTTTT.

This clone was detected a few times. The V call is TRBV5-4, the J call TRBJ2-5, with D unresolved. Germline CDR1 and CDR2: SGHNT and YYREEE (reference sequence). V lost 5 bases to trimming and J lost 0 bases, with 14 bases between them. The CDR3 extends over 15 amino acids. CDR3 sequence reads: CASSPQARYQETQYF. The CDR3 nucleotides read TGTGCCAGCAGTCCCCAGGCAAGGTACCAAGAGACCCAGTACTTC.

V gene TRBV6-5 combines with J gene TRBJ2-7; 12 bases are a match to TRBD1. From germline, CDR1 is MNHEY and CDR2 SVGAGI. Trimming took 5 bases from V and 9 from J; bases not matched to a gene: 8. The CDR3 covers 14 residues. CDR3: CASSPRDRGRLQYF. The CDR3 bases are TGTGCCAGCAGTCCGAGGGACAGGGGGCGATTGCAGTACTTC.

The chain couples TRBV7-9 to TRBJ1-2; D is uncertain. Germline V CDR1 and CDR2: SEHNR, FQNEAQ (reference sequence). The V end was cut by 1 base, the J end by 8 bases, with 14 bases between. This CDR3 region has 14 residues. The CDR3 loop reads CASSLGAFDGGYTF. The DNA of the CDR3 is TGTGCCAGCAGCTTAGGGGCTTTTGACGGGGGCTACACCTTC.

This sequence joins TRBV14 and TRBJ2-7, with 8 bases lining up with TRBD1. The germline V gene has CDR1 SGHDN and CDR2 FVKESK. CDR3 length: 15 residues. Trimming took 4 bases from V and 5 from J; bases not matched to a gene: 10. CDR3 protein: CASSLRTGFLHEQYF. CDR3 in DNA: TGTGCCAGCAGCCTCCGGACAGGGTTTCTCCACGAGCAGTACTTC.

The chain combines TRBV19 with TRBJ2-7; TRBD2 matches 7 bases. This CDR3 has 17 amino acids. CDR1 LNHDA and CDR2 SQIVND come from the germline V gene (reference sequence). J was trimmed by 0 bases and V by 8 bases; bases with no gene match: 16. The CDR3 DNA reads TGTGCCAGTTCAAATGCCCCTAGCGGATTAGGCTCCTACGAGCAGTACTTC. Translation: CASSNAPSGLGSYEQYF.